The clone carrying this TCR beta chain turned up a few times. Antigen specificity is unknown. The V end lost 4 bases, the J end lost 3 bases, and 13 bases lay between the germline ends. Germline assignment: CDR1 SGHDN and CDR2 FVKESK. The CDR3 loop spans 15 amino acids. This sample was taken from a study of T cells in Graves' hyperthyroidism and ophthalmopathy. Study in general: Blood was drawn when the patient was first diagnosed and still untreated.

Findings and caveats of the study: Before onset, by a median of 6.5 months, the model predicted ophthalmopathy.

Graves' hyperthyroidism is called stable when ophthalmopathy does not progress within 18 months. Amplification of TCR beta CDR3 regions was performed using RNA transcripts as template. With the HTBI primer set, the TCR CDR3 went through a first round of RT-PCR. TCRdb used MiXCR to reprocess the multiplex PCR reads, holding one entry per CDR3 protein. The sample shows fewer than 550,000 distinct CDR3 sequences, roughly 14% of them seen only once. This TCR was sampled from a woman between 18 and 29 years old with Graves' hyperthyroidism. V is TRBV14 and J is TRBJ1-5; tentative D call: TRBD1 (5 bases). Sequencing was carried out using blood. CDR3 sequence reads: CASSPPGVANQPQHF. The CDR3 DNA reads TGTGCCAGCAGCCCCCCGGGGGTTGCCAATCAGCCCCAGCATTTT. Supplemented by reference TRBV14 and TRBJ1-5, the full variable domain reads EAGVTQFPSHSVIEKGQTVTLRCDPISGHDNLYWYRRVMGKEIKFLLHFVKESKQDESGMPNNRFLAERTGGTYSTLKVQPAELEDSGVYFCASSPPGVANQPQHFGDGTRLSIL.